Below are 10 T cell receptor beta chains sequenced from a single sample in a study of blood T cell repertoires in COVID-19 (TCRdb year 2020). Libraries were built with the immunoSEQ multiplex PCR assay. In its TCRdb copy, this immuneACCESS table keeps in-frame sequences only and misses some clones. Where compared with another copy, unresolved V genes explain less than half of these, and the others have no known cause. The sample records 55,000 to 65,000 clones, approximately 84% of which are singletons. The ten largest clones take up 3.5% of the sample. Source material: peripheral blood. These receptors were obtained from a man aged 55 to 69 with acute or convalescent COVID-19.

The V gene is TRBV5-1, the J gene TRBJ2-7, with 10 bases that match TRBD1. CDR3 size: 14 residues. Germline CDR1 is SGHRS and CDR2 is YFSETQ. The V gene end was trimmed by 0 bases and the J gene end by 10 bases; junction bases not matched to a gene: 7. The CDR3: CASSLGTGGRDQYF. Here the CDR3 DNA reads TGCGCCAGCAGCTTGGGGACAGGGGGTAGGGATCAGTACTTC. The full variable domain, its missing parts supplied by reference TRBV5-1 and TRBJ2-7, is KAGVTQTPRYLIKTRGQQVTLSCSPISGHRSVSWYQQTPGQGLQFLFEYFSETQRNKGNFPGRFSGRQFSNSRSEMNVSTLELGDSALYLCASSLGTGGRDQYFGPGTRLTVT.

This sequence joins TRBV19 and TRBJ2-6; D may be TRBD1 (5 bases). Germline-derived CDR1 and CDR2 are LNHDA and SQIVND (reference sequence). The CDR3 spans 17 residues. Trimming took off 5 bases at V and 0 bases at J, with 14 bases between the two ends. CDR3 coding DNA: TGTGCCAGTAGTCAGGGTCACCCGACCTCTGGGGCCAACGTCCTGACTTTC. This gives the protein CASSQGHPTSGANVLTF. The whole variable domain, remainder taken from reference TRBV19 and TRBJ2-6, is DGGITQSPKYLFRKEGQNVTLSCEQNLNHDAMYWYRQDPGQGLRLIYYSQIVNDFQKGDIAEGYSVSREKKESFPLTVTSAQKNPTAFYLCASSQGHPTSGANVLTFGAGSRLTVL.

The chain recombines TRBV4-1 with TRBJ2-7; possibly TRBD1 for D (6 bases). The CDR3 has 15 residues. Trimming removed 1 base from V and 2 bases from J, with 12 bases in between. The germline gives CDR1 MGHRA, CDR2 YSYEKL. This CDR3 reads CASSQGWDTTYEQYF. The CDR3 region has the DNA TGCGCCAGCAGCCAAGGTTGGGACACAACCTACGAGCAGTACTTC.

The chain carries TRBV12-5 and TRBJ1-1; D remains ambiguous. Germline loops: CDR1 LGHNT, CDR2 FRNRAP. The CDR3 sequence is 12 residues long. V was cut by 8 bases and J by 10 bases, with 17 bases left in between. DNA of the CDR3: TGTGCTAGTACCCTCGGCCTCGCGGGAGCTTTCTTT. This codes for CASTLGLAGAFF.

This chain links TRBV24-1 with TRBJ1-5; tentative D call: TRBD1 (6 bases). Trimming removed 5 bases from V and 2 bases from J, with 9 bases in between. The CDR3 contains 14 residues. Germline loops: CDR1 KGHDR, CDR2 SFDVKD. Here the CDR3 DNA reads TGTGCCACCAGTGTATCAGGGGGCAATCAGCCCCAGCATTTT. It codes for CATSVSGGNQPQHF.

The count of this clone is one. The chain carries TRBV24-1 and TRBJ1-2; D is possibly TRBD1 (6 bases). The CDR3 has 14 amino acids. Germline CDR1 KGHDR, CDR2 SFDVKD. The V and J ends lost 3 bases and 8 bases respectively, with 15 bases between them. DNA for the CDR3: TGTGCCACCAGTGATGAGGGGGGGCGCCGGGGCTACACCTTC. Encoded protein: CATSDEGGRRGYTF.

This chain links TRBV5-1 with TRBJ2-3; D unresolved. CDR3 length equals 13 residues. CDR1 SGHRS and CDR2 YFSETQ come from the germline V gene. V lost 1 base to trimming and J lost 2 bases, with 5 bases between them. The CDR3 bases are TGCGCCAGCAGCTTGTTCTCCACAGATACGCAGTATTTT. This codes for CASSLFSTDTQYF.

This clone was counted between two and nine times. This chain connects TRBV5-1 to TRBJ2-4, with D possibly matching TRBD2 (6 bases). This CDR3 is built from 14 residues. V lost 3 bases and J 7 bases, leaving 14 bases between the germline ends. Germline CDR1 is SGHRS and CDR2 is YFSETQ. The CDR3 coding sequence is TGCGCCAGCAGCTCCCTCCGGGACTCCAACATTCAGTACTTC. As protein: CASSSLRDSNIQYF.

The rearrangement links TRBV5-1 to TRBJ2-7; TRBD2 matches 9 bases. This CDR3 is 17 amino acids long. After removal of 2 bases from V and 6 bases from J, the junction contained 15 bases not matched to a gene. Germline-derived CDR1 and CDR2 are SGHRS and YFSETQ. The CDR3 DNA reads TGCGCCAGCAGCTTCGCTGGGGGGAGCGGGGGGATTGGCGAGCAGTACTTC. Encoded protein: CASSFAGGSGGIGEQYF.

CDR3 nucleotides: TGCAGCGTTGTAGCCCCTGGCTCCTACGAGCAGTACTTC. It specifies CSVVAPGSYEQYF. V and J are TRBV29-1 and TRBJ2-7; unclear D gene. Germline CDR1 SQVTM, CDR2 ANQGSEA. The CDR3 runs 13 residues. Between the trimmed V and J ends, which lost 4 bases and 0 bases, there was a span of 10 bases.